These 8 T cell receptor beta chains were all obtained from the same sample, sequenced in a study of PD-1 blockade in classical Hodgkin lymphoma (dated by TCRdb to about 2020). The library was obtained by the immunoSEQ multiplex PCR assay. This immuneACCESS table, as held by TCRdb, lists in-frame sequences with V and J called but not all clones. Of the missing ones, under half trace to an unresolved V gene in checked studies; the others have no known cause. Recorded for this sample are approximately 6,400 clones; approximately 72% of them occurred a single time. The ten top clones hold roughly 3.4% of the sample. This sample's time point label indicates: cycle 1 day 1 (C1D1), immediately before nivolumab initiation. All trial patients had relapsed after autologous stem cell transplantation, with cohorts A, B and C differing in prior brentuximab vedotin exposure. CD4+ T cells were purified from thawed PBMCs by magnetic negative selection with a Miltenyi CD4+ T cell isolation kit.

The sample here was CD4+ T cells from blood, taken at baseline. These receptors originate from a human donor with classical Hodgkin lymphoma.

J is TRBJ2-1 and V is TRBV5-4; TRBD2 aligns across 11 bases. CDR1 and CDR2 (germline): SGHNT, YYREEE (reference sequence). The CDR3 loop spans 15 amino acids. The J segment lost 5 bases and the V segment lost 4 bases, leaving 5 bases of the junction unmatched. The CDR3 loop reads CASSPGTSGNNEQFF. The CDR3 DNA reads as TGTGCCAGCAGCCCCGGGACTAGCGGAAACAATGAGCAGTTCTTC.

The chain carries TRBV5-5 and TRBJ2-1; D not resolved. CDR3 size: 11 residues. V was pared by 3 bases and J by 8 bases, with 6 bases between. CDR1 is SGHKS, CDR2 YYEKEE, per germline (reference sequence). This CDR3 reads CASSSFDEQFF. DNA for the CDR3: TGTGCCAGCAGCTCCTTCGATGAGCAGTTCTTC.

V gene TRBV29-1 combines with J gene TRBJ1-3; 8 nucleotides line up with TRBD1. Trimming took 3 bases from V and 4 from J; bases not matched to a gene: 14. CDR3 length equals 17 residues. CDR1 is SQVTM, CDR2 ANQGSEA, per germline. DNA for the CDR3: TGCAGCGTTGAGACAGGGGCTCTTTTTGAATCGGGAAACACCATATATTTT. Its protein is CSVETGALFESGNTIYF. Looking up the rest from reference TRBV29-1 and TRBJ1-3 gives the full variable domain: SAVISQKPSRDICQRGTSLTIQCQVDSQVTMMFWYRQQPGQSLTLIATANQGSEATYESGFVIDKFPISRPNLTFSTLTVSNMSPEDSSIYLCSVETGALFESGNTIYFGEGSWLTVV.

The chain carries TRBV10-3 and TRBJ2-5; a weak D match, TRBD1 (8 bases). In germline, CDR1 is ENHRY, CDR2 SYGVKD. The CDR3 totals 18 residues. Trimming cost V 3 bases and J 1 base, with 21 bases left between them. The CDR3 protein is CAISDRQGSRGAQETQYF. CDR3 nucleotides: TGTGCCATCAGTGATCGACAGGGGTCACGGGGGGCCCAAGAGACCCAGTACTTC.

This clone turned up a few times. V and J are TRBV6-9 and TRBJ1-1; 7 nucleotides line up with TRBD1. Unmatched junction bases numbered 4, after V lost 6 bases and J lost 0 bases. The V gene's germline CDR1 is MNHGY and CDR2 SVAAGI. CDR3 length equals 14 residues. Here the CDR3 reads CASSPTGMNTEAFF. In nucleotides, the CDR3 is TGTGCCAGCAGCCCGACAGGGATGAACACTGAAGCTTTCTTT.

The V and J genes are TRBV7-2 and TRBJ2-1, with D maybe TRBD1 (6 bases). Germline V lookup: CDR1 SGHTA, CDR2 FQGNSA. V was trimmed by 0 bases and J by 0 bases, leaving 9 bases between them. This CDR3 spans 16 amino acids. In DNA, the CDR3 is TGTGCCAGCAGCTTAGCAGTGGGGGCCTCCTACAATGAGCAGTTCTTC. Its translation: CASSLAVGASYNEQFF.

The V and J genes are TRBV4-1 and TRBJ1-1; 7 positions match TRBD1. The CDR3 is 14 amino acids. The trim removed 2 bases at V and 10 bases at J, leaving 10 bases unmatched. CDR1 and CDR2 (germline): MGHRA, YSYEKL. CDR3 amino acids: CASSQPGTEIIAFF. In DNA, the CDR3 is TGCGCCAGCAGCCAACCTGGGACAGAGATTATAGCTTTCTTT.

The chain couples TRBV7-8 to TRBJ1-4; no firm D call. V gave up 5 bases and J gave up 2 bases, with 12 bases separating them. The CDR3 spans 15 residues. CDR1 is SGHVS, CDR2 FQNEAQ, per germline. CDR3 bases: TGTGCCAGCAGCGGACGACGATTGACTAATGAAAAACTGTTTTTT. As protein: CASSGRRLTNEKLFF.